These 13 T cell receptor beta chains came from one sample sequenced in a study of blood T cell repertoires in COVID-19. Clones were read by immunoSEQ multiplex PCR, and TCRdb kept only the in-frame ones, dropping some. The sample contains some 250,000 clones, around 83% of which appear only once. The sample taken for sequencing was peripheral blood. These receptors were collected from a man at least 80 years old with acute or convalescent COVID-19.

The chain combines TRBV5-5 with TRBJ2-5; 11 bases fit TRBD2. The CDR3 consists of 16 residues. V was pared by 1 base and J by 2 bases, with 4 bases of the junction left unmatched. Germline values: CDR1 SGHKS, CDR2 YYEKEE (reference sequence). Written as DNA, the CDR3 is TGTGCCAGCAGCTTGCCCATAGCGGGGGGGCAAGAGACCCAGTACTTC. The encoded protein is CASSLPIAGGQETQYF.

J is TRBJ2-5 and V is TRBV3-1 (or the pseudogene TRBV3-2); TRBD2 is a possible D gene (6 bases). The CDR3 has 17 amino acids. From germline, CDR1 is LGHDT and CDR2 YNNKEL (reference sequence). V lost 4 bases, J lost 5 bases, and 23 bases lay in between. CDR3: CASSPIPGRAGLETQYF. The CDR3 coding sequence is TGTGCCAGCAGCCCAATCCCGGGACGGGCGGGGCTCGAGACCCAGTACTTC.

This chain links TRBV5-5 with TRBJ2-7; 12 nucleotides agree with TRBD2. CDR3 length equals 16 residues. Germline V CDR1 and CDR2: SGHKS, YYEKEE (reference sequence). Trimming cost V 4 bases and J 2 bases; bases outside gene matches: 7. DNA for the CDR3: TGTGCCAGCAGCCCCCGGACTAGCGGGACTACCTACGAGCAGTACTTC. Translation: CASSPRTSGTTYEQYF. The full variable domain, in which reference TRBV5-5 and TRBJ2-7 provide the parts outside the CDR3, is DAGVTQSPTHLIKTRGQQVTLRCSPISGHKSVSWYQQVLGQGPQFIFQYYEKEERGRGNFPDRFSARQFPNYSSELNVNALLLGDSALYLCASSPRTSGTTYEQYFGPGTRLTVT.

The V and J genes are TRBV7-9 and TRBJ1-2, with 7 bases lining up with TRBD1. CDR1 is SEHNR, CDR2 FQNEAQ, per germline (reference sequence). CDR3 length: 15 residues. The V segment lost 8 bases and the J segment 4 bases; nucleotides outside the gene matches: 13. CDR3 sequence reads: CASQGSTGIGYGYTF. The CDR3 nucleotides are TGTGCCAGCCAGGGGTCGACAGGGATCGGCTATGGCTACACCTTC.

This clone was seen once. The rearrangement uses TRBV7-8 and TRBJ2-7; 12 nucleotides agree with TRBD2. With V trimmed by 5 bases and J by 2 bases, 4 bases remained unmatched. CDR3 length: 15 amino acids. Per germline, CDR1 SGHVS and CDR2 FQNEAQ. The chain's CDR3 is CASSPRTSGAYEQYF. Written as DNA, the CDR3 is TGTGCCAGCAGCCCAAGGACTAGCGGGGCCTACGAGCAGTACTTC.

The gene calls are TRBV5-1 and TRBJ1-2; the match to TRBD1 covers 7 bases. CDR1 and CDR2 from the germline V gene are SGHRS and YFSETQ. The CDR3 has 14 residues. With V trimmed by 4 bases and J by 3 bases, 6 bases remained unmatched. The CDR3 spells CASSREGADYGYTF. The DNA for the CDR3 is TGCGCCAGCAGCCGGGAGGGGGCCGACTATGGCTACACCTTC.

This clone was recorded only once. The chain joins TRBV6-5 to TRBJ1-1; D gene uncertain. V was cut by 6 bases and J by 0 bases, with 14 bases left in between. The CDR3 spans 15 residues. Germline V CDR1 and CDR2: MNHEY, SVGAGI. Here the CDR3 reads CASRPGRTLNTEAFF. As DNA, the CDR3 is TGTGCCAGCAGGCCCGGTAGGACTCTGAACACTGAAGCTTTCTTT.

Here the CDR3 DNA reads TGTGCCAGCAGCTTAAATAGGAACACTGAAGCTTTCTTT. Translating gives CASSLNRNTEAFF. The chain joins TRBV7-3 to TRBJ1-1; D call uncertain. Trimming removed 1 base from V and 1 base from J, with 4 bases in between. Germline loops: CDR1 SGHTA, CDR2 FQGTGA. This CDR3 contains 13 residues.

V gene TRBV28 combines with J gene TRBJ2-4, with TRBD2 identical over 8 bases. There are 15 residues in the CDR3. From germline, CDR1 is MDHEN and CDR2 SYDVKM. Trimming cost V 5 bases and J 2 bases; bases outside gene matches: 5. For the CDR3, the DNA is TGTGCCAGCAGTCAAGCGGGGGCAACCAAAAACATTCAGTACTTC. Residues: CASSQAGATKNIQYF.

The V gene is TRBV6-1, the J gene TRBJ2-7; possible D gene TRBD2, 6 bases. CDR1 is MNHNS and CDR2 is SASEGT in the germline V gene. The V end lost 0 bases, the J end lost 3 bases, and 15 bases lay between the germline ends. The CDR3 consists of 16 residues. CDR3 sequence: CASSEALWQGGYEQYF. The DNA of the CDR3 is TGTGCCAGCAGTGAAGCGCTTTGGCAGGGAGGCTACGAGCAGTACTTC.

At least ten counts were recorded for this clone. The V and J genes are TRBV11-2 and TRBJ1-3, with D possibly TRBD1 on 6 matching bases. From germline, CDR1 is SGHAT and CDR2 FQNNGV. This CDR3 is 15 amino acids long. Between the trimmed V and J ends, which lost 0 bases and 2 bases, there was a span of 8 bases. CDR3 sequence: CASSLEQGPGNTIYF. The CDR3 coding sequence is TGTGCCAGCAGCTTAGAACAGGGCCCTGGAAACACCATATATTTT.

The table lists this clone with a few counts. The chain uses TRBV3-1 (or the pseudogene TRBV3-2) and TRBJ1-5; D is perhaps TRBD1 (5 bases). This CDR3 contains 13 residues. Germline-derived CDR1 and CDR2 are LGHDT and YNNKEL (reference sequence). Trimming took 4 bases from V and 6 from J, leaving 10 bases between them. The CDR3 sequence is CASSPGQGQPQHF. The CDR3 region has the DNA TGTGCCAGCAGCCCAGGGCAGGGTCAGCCCCAGCATTTT.

As for this clone: Compared with germline, one end of the junction differs, possibly owing to a read error. The same CDR3 arises from other DNA sequences in this sample as well. The chain couples TRBV7-8 to TRBJ2-7; 8 bases match TRBD2. The CDR3 runs to 15 residues. Germline CDR1 SGHVS, CDR2 FQNEAQ. This CDR3 reads CASSLDREGPYEQYF. In nucleotides, the CDR3 is TGTGCCAGCAGCTTAGATCGGGAGGGCCCTTACGAGCAGTATTTC. Combining the CDR3 with reference TRBV7-8 and TRBJ2-7 gives the whole variable domain GAGVSQSPRYKVAKRGQDVALRCDPISGHVSLFWYQQALGQGPEFLTYFQNEAQLDKSGLPSDRFFAERPEGSVSTLKIQRTQQEDSAVYLCASSLDREGPYEQYFGPGTRLTVT.